This T cell receptor beta chain was sequenced for a study of esophageal squamous cell carcinoma under preoperative chemotherapy. At the level of the study: Samples included peripheral blood T cells as well as tumor-infiltrating lymphocytes.

TCRdb reprocessed the PCR reads with MiXCR, giving one entry per CDR3 protein. Of some 1,300 distinct CDR3 sequences in the sample, 25% to 30% were seen once. This clonotype is medium-sized. Its antigen is unidentified. The CDR3 runs to 11 residues. CDR1 and CDR2 (germline): MNHEY, SVGEGT. The V end was cut by 4 bases, the J end by 3 bases, with 4 bases between. Time point of the sample: after preoperative PTX-NDP chemotherapy. Study-level points and caveats: Tumor-infiltrating lymphocytes showed no significant post-chemotherapy TCR diversity increase, unlike peripheral T cells. After treatment, tumor-infiltrating lymphocytes apparently came partly from blood T cells.

The receptor was derived from a human donor with esophageal squamous cell carcinoma. The donor label of this sample is uncertain. This sample was taken from a patient given preoperative chemotherapy. The chain joins TRBV6-2 or TRBV6-3 to TRBJ2-7, with D uncertain. The CDR3 spells CASSLGYEQYF. As DNA, the CDR3 is TGTGCCAGCAGTTTGGGCTACGAGCAGTACTTC.